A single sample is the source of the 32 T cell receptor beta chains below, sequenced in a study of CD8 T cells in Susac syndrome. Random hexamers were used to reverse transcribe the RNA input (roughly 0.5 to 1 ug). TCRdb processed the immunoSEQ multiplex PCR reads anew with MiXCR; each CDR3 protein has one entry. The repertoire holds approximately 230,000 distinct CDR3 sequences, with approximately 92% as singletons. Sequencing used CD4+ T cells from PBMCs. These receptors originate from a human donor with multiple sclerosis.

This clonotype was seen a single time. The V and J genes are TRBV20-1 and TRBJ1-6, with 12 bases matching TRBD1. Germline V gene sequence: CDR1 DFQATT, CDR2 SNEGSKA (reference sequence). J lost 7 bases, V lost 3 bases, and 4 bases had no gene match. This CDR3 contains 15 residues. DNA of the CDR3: TGCAGTGCTAGGGTGGGACAGGGGGCGAATTCACCCCTCCACTTT. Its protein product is CSARVGQGANSPLHF.

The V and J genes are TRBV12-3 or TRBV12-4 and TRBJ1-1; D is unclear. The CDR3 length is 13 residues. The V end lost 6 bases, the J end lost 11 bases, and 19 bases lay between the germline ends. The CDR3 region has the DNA TGTGCCAGCAGCTCGGCGGCCGCCTACCGCGCTTTCTTT. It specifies CASSSAAAYRAFF.

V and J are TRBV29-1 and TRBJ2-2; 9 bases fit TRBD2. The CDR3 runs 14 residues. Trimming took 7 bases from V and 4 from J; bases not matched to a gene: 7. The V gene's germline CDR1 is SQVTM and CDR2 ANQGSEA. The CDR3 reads CSGQRGVGTGELFF. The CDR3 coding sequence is TGCAGCGGGCAGCGGGGGGTAGGCACCGGGGAGCTGTTTTTT.

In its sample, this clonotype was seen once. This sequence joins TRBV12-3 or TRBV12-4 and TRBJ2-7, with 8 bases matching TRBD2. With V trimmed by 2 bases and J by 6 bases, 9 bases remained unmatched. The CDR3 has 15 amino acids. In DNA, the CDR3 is TGTGCCAGCAGTTTATCGTCGGCGGGAGGCATCGAGCAGTACGTC. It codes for CASSLSSAGGIEQYV.

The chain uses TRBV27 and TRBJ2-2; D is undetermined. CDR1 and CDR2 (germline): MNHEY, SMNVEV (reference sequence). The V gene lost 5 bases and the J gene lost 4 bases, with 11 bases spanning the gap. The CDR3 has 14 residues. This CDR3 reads CASSPPTITGELFF. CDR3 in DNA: TGTGCCAGCAGTCCACCGACAATCACCGGGGAGCTGTTTTTT.

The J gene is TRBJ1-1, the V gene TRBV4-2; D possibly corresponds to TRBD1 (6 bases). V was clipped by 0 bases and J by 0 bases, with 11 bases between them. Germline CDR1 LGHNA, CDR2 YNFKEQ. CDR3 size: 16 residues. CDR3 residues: CASSQDSRGLNTEAFF. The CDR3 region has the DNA TGTGCCAGCAGCCAAGATTCCAGGGGTCTGAACACTGAAGCTTTCTTT.

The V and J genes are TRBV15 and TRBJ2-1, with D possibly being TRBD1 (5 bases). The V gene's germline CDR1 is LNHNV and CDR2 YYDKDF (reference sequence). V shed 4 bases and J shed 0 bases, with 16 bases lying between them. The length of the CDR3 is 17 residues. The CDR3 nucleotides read TGTGCCACCAGCAAACAGGAAGTAAGGAGCTCCTACAATGAGCAGTTCTTC. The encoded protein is CATSKQEVRSSYNEQFF.

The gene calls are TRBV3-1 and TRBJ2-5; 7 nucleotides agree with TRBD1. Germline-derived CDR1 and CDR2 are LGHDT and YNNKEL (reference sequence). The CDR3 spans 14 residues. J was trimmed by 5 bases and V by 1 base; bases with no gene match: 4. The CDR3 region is CASSQGQGPETQYF. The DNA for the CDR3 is TGTGCCAGCAGCCAAGGACAGGGTCCGGAGACCCAGTACTTC.

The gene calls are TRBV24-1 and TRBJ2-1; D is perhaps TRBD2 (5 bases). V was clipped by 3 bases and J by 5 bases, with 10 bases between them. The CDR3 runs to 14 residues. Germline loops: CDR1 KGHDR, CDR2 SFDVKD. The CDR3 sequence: CATSDALADNEQFF. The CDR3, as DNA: TGTGCCACCAGTGATGCCCTAGCCGACAATGAGCAGTTCTTC.

The CDR3 nucleotides read TGTGCCATCAGTGAAGCGTTGTTACAGGCGAGCAATCAGCCCCAGCATTTT. It translates to CAISEALLQASNQPQHF. The genes are TRBV10-3 and TRBJ1-5, with D maybe TRBD1 (5 bases). Germline V CDR1 and CDR2: ENHRY, SYGVKD. The CDR3 is 17 residues long. The V end lost 3 bases, the J end lost 1 base, and 16 bases lay between the germline ends.

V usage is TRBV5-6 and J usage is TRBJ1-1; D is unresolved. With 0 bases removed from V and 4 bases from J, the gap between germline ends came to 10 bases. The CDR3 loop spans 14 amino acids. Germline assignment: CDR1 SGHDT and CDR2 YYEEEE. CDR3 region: CASSLGPLATEAFF. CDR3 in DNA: TGTGCCAGCAGCTTGGGACCGTTGGCCACTGAAGCTTTCTTT.

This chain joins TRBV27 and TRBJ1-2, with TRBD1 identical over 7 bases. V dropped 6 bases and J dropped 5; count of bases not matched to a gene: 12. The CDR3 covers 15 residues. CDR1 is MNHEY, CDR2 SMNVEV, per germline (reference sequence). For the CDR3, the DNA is TGTGCCAGCAGAGAAGGAGCGACAGGGAGATATGGCTACACCTTC. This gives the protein CASREGATGRYGYTF.

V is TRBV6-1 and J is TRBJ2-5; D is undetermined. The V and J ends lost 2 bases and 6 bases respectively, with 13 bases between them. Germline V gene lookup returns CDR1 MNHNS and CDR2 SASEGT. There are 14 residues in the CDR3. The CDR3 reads CASSEIGLPQTQYF. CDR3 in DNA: TGTGCCAGCAGTGAAATTGGGCTTCCTCAGACCCAGTACTTC.

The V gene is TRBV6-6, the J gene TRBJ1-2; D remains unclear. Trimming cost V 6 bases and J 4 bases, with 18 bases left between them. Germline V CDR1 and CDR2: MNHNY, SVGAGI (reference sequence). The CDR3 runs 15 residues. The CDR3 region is CASSRDGLNFYGYTF. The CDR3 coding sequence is TGTGCCAGCAGCCGCGACGGACTGAATTTCTATGGCTACACCTTC.

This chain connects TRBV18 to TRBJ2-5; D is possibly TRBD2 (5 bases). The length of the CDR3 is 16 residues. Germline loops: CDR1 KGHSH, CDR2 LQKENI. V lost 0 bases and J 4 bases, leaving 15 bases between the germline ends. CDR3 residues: CASSPPPGSVRETQYF. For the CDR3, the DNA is TGTGCCAGCTCACCACCCCCCGGTAGCGTGAGAGAGACCCAGTACTTC.

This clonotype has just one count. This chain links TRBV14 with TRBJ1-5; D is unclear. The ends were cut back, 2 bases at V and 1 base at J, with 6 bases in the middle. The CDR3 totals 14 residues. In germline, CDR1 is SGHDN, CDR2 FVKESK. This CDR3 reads CASSQHGSNQPQHF. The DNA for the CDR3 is TGTGCCAGCAGCCAACACGGGAGCAATCAGCCCCAGCATTTT. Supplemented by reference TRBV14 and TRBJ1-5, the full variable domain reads EAGVTQFPSHSVIEKGQTVTLRCDPISGHDNLYWYRRVMGKEIKFLLHFVKESKQDESGMPNNRFLAERTGGTYSTLKVQPAELEDSGVYFCASSQHGSNQPQHFGDGTRLSIL.

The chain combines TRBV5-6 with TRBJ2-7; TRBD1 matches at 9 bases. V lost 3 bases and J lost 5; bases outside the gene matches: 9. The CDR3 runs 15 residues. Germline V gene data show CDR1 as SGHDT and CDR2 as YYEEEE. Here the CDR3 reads CASSSGTGSPHEQYV. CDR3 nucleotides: TGTGCCAGCAGCTCTGGGACAGGGTCACCCCACGAGCAGTACGTC.

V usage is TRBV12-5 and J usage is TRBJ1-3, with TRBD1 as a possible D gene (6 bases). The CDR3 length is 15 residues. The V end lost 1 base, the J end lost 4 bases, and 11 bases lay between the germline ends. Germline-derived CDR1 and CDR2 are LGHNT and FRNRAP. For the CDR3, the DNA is TGTGCTAGTGGTTTGGGACAGGTGGGAGGAAACACCATATATTTT. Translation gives CASGLGQVGGNTIYF.

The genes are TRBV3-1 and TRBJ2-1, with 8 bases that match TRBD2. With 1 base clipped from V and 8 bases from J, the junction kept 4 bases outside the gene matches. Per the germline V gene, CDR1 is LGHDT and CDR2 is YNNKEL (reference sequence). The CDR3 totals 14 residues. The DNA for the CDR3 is TGTGCCAGCAGCCAAGTAGCGGGGCAGGATGAGCAGTTCTTC. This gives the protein CASSQVAGQDEQFF.

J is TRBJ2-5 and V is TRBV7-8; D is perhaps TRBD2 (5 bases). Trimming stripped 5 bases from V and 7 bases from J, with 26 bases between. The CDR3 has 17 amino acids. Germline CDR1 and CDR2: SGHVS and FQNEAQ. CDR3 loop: CASSLERGQAPKWTQYF. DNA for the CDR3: TGTGCCAGCAGCCTCGAGCGAGGGCAGGCCCCCAAGTGGACCCAGTACTTC.

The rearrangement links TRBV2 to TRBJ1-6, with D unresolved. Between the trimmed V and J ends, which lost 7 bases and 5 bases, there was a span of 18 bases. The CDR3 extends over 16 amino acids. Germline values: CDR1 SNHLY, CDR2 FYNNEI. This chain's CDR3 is CASNPPRTADNSPLHF. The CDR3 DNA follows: TGTGCCAGCAATCCCCCGCGCACAGCGGATAATTCACCCCTCCACTTT.

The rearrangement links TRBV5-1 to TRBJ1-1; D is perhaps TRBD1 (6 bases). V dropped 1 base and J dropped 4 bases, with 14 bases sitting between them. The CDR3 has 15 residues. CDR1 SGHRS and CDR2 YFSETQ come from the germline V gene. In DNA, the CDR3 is TGCGCCAGCAGCTTGTTACAGGGAGGAGGCACTGAAGCTTTCTTT. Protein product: CASSLLQGGGTEAFF.

The CDR3 nucleotides are TGTGCCACCTACGTCGATGGGCGCGAGCAGTACTTC. Its protein is CATYVDGREQYF. This chain joins TRBV28 and TRBJ2-7; D remains ambiguous. Trimming removed 10 bases at V and 6 bases at J, with 16 bases between. This CDR3 spans 12 amino acids. Germline V gene data show CDR1 as MDHEN and CDR2 as SYDVKM. The full variable domain, its missing parts supplied by reference TRBV28 and TRBJ2-7, is DVKVTQSSRYLVKRTGEKVFLECVQDMDHENMFWYRQDPGLGLRLIYFSYDVKMKEKGDIPEGYSVSREKKERFSLILESASTNQTSMYLCATYVDGREQYFGPGTRLTVT.

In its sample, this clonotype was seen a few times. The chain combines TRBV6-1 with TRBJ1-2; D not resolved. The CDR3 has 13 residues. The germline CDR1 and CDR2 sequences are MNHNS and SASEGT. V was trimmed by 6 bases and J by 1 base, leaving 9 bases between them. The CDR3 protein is CASSTTVNYGYTF. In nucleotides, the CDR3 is TGTGCCAGCAGCACGACGGTTAACTATGGCTACACCTTC.

The DNA for the CDR3 is TGCGCCAGCAGCCCTGTGGTAGATACGCAGTATTTT. Amino acid sequence: CASSPVVDTQYF. J is TRBJ2-3 and V is TRBV5-1; D gene unclear. V was trimmed by 4 bases and J by 5 bases, leaving 8 bases between them. Germline V lookup: CDR1 SGHRS, CDR2 YFSETQ. The CDR3 has 12 amino acids.

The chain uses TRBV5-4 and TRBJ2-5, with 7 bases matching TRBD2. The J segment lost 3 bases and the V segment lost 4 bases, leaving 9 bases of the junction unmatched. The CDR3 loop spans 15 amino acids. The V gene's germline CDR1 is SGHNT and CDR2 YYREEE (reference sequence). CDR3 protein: CASSLKRGAKETQYF. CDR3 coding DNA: TGTGCCAGCAGCCTAAAGCGGGGAGCGAAAGAGACCCAGTACTTC.

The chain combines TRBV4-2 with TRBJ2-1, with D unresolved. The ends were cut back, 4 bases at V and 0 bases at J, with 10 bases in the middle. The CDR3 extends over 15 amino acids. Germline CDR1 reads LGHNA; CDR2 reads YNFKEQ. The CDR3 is CASSPIRTSYNEQFF. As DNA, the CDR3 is TGTGCCAGCAGCCCTATCCGTACCTCCTACAATGAGCAGTTCTTC.

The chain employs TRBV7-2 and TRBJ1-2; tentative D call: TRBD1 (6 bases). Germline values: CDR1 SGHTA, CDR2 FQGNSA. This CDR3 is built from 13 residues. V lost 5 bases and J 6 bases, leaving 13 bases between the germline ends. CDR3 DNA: TGTGCCAGCAGCCGGGACATACCGAATGGCTACACCTTC. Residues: CASSRDIPNGYTF.

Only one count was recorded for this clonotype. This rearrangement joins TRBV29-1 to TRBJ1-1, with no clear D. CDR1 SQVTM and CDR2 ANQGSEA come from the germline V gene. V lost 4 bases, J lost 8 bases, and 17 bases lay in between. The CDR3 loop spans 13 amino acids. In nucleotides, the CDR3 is TGCAGCGTTGGGGGAGGTGACGGGTGGGAAGCTTTCTTT. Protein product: CSVGGGDGWEAFF.

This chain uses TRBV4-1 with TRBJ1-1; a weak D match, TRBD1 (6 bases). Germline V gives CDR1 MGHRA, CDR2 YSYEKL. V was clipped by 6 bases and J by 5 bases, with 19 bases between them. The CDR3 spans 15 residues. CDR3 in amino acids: CASRDPLQGRTEAFF. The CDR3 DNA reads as TGCGCCAGCAGAGACCCCCTGCAGGGGAGGACTGAAGCTTTCTTT.

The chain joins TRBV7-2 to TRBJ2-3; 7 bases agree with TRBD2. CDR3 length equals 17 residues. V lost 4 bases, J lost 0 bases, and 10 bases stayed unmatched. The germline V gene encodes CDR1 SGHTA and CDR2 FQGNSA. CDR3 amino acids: CASSSPHGRSSTDTQYF. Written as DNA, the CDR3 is TGTGCCAGCAGCTCCCCCCACGGGAGGTCTAGCACAGATACGCAGTATTTT.

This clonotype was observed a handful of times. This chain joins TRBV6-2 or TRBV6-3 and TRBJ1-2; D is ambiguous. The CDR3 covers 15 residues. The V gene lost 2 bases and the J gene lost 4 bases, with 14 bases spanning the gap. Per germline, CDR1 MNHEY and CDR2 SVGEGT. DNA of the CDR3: TGTGCCAGCAGTTACGCGGGTTTAACTCGCTATGGCTACACCTTC. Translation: CASSYAGLTRYGYTF.